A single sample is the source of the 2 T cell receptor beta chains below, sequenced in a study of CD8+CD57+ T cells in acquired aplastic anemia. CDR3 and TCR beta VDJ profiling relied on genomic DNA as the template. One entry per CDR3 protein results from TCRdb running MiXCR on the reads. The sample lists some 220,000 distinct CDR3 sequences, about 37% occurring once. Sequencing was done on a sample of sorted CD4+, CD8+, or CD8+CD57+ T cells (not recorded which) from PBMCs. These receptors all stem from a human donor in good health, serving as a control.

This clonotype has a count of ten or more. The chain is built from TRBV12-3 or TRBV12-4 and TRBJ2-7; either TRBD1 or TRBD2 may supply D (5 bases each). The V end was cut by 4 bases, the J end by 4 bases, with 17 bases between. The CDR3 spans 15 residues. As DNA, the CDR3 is TGTGCCAGCAGTTCCGGGGACCGAAGAACATACGAGCAGTACTTC. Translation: CASSSGDRRTYEQYF.

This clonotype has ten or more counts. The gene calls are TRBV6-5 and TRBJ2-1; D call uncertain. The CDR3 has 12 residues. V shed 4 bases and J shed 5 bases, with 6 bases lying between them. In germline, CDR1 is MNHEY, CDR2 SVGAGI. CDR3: CASSSFHNEQFF. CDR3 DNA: TGTGCCAGCAGTTCCTTCCACAATGAGCAGTTCTTC.